The subject of this entry is one TCR beta chain. Its antigen is not yet known. The input lacks base qualities; no much larger clone sits a single base away. This entry comes from a study of OX40 agonist ivuxolimab in advanced cancers. The study in broad terms: Ivuxolimab, which targeted the costimulatory receptor OX40 (CD134), was an agonistic, fully human IgG2 monoclonal antibody. Patients were allowed to have had prior anti-PD-1, anti-PD-L1 or anti-CTLA-4 therapy, and approximately 41% of the dose-escalation patients had previously received checkpoint inhibitors. The paper covers the monotherapy dose-escalation part of the phase I ivuxolimab trial, which included N = 52 patients. Intravenous ivuxolimab was administered to patients every 2 weeks at six dose levels: 0.01, 0.1, 0.3, 1.5, 3 and 10 mg/kg. Partial responses occurred in three dose-escalation patients: two with cutaneous melanoma and one with hepatocellular carcinoma. Of the 52 patients in dose escalation, 19 had hepatocellular carcinoma, around 15 had melanoma, 9 had renal cell carcinoma and 9 had head and neck cancer. The purpose of peripheral TCRbeta sequencing was to test whether ivuxolimab changed TCR sequence diversity and led to clonal T-cell expansion. In the dose-escalation cohort, around four fifths of patients were male, and the mean age was approximately 60 years, with a range of roughly 23 to 85. Beyond this particular receptor, the publication reports: On average, CD8+ T cells showed more expanded clones than CD4+ T cells after ivuxolimab. The antigen specificity of the clonally expanded peripheral T cells was not determined. Low levels of normalized T-cell clonal expansion were also shown by some nonresponding patients. At doses of 0.1 to 3.0 mg/kg, clonal expansion of both CD4+ and CD8+ blood T cells was observed from baseline to week 6. In the 0.1-3.0 mg/kg groups, partial responders had among the lowest normalized peripheral clonal expansion, particularly in CD8+ T cells.

The germline V gene (reference sequence) gives CDR1 as LNHDA and CDR2 as SQIVND. There are 17 amino acids in the CDR3, from cysteine to phenylalanine inclusive. The kept DNA is CDR3 alone, 51 bases in frame from the first base. Deletion took 7 bases off V and 1 base off J, with a span of 22 bases between the germline ends. For sequencing of the TCRbeta CDR3 region, genomic DNA was extracted from the sorted cells. The immunoSEQ Assay was used to sequence the TCRbeta CDR3 regions. Imported from immuneACCESS, the table was reduced by TCRdb to in-frame sequences with V and J called. These copies leave out some clones; in studies compared against another copy, an unresolved V gene accounts for under half, and the cause of the remainder is not known. This sample holds 68,000 or so clones; around 90% were observed only once. Together, the top ten hold about 1% of the sample. The trial excluded patients who had a history of autoimmune disease or were on systemic immunosuppression. Peripheral blood for TCR sequencing was collected from all dose cohorts at baseline, on cycle 4 day 1, and on cycle 7 day 1. The samples were taken from a phase I, first-in-human, multicenter, open-label dose-escalation trial of ivuxolimab. Adults with locally advanced or metastatic melanoma, renal cell, hepatocellular, or head and neck squamous cell carcinoma were enrolled in the trial. Before TCR sequencing, CD4+ T cells and CD8+ T cells from peripheral blood were sorted into separate populations.

The source of this sequence is an adult with an advanced solid tumor such as melanoma, head and neck, liver or kidney cancer. Source: CD4+ or CD8+ T cells sorted from blood, taken in a trial of the OX40 agonist ivuxolimab. The chain is encoded by TRBV19 joined to TRBJ2-5; tentative D gene TRBD2, with 6 bases matching. The CDR3 here reads CASIVSGRPTPQETQYF. DNA sequence: TGTGCCAGTATCGTTAGCGGAAGGCCGACCCCCCAAGAGACCCAGTACTTC.